This T cell receptor (beta chain) was profiled in a study of blood T cell repertoires in COVID-19. Germline-derived CDR1 and CDR2 are SNHLY and FYNNEI. The CDR3 extends over 19 amino acids. V was cut by 0 bases and J by 4 bases, with 22 bases left in between. Profiling relied on immunoSEQ multiplex PCR, and the TCRdb table lists in-frame clones only, not all of them. The table records 150,000 to 200,000 clones, 65% to 90% of them present only once. Sequencing was performed on peripheral blood. The chain uses TRBV2 and TRBJ1-3, with D hard to call. The sequence was obtained from a man aged 50 to 60 with active or convalescent COVID-19. CDR3 DNA sequence: TGTGCCAGCAGTGAAGCGTGGGCCGAGCACTCTCTGTTAGGAAACACCATATATTTT. Translated, it gives CASSEAWAEHSLLGNTIYF.